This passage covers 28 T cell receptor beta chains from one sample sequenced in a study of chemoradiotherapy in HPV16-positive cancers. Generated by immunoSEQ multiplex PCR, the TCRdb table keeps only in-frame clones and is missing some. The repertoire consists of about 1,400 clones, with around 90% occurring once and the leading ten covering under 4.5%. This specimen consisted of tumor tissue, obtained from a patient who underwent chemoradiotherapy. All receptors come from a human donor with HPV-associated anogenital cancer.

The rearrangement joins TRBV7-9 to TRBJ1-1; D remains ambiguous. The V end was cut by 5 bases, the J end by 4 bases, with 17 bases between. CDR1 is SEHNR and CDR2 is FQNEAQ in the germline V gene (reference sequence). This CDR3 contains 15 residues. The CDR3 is CASSPPHLVVTEAFF. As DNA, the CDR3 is TGTGCCAGCAGCCCCCCTCACTTAGTTGTCACTGAAGCTTTCTTT.

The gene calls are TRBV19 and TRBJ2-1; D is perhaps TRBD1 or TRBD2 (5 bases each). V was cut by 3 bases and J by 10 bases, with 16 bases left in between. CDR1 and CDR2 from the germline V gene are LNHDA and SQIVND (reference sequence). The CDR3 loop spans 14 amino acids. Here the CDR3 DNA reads TGTGCCAGTAGTATGTTCTCGAATCGGGACGAGCAGTTCTTC. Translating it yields CASSMFSNRDEQFF.

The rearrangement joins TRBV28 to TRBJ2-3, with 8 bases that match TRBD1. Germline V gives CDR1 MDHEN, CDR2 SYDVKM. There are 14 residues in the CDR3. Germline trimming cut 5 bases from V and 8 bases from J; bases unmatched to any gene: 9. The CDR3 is CASSPQQGAGTQYF. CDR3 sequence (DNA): TGTGCCAGCAGTCCTCAGCAGGGGGCAGGTACGCAGTATTTT.

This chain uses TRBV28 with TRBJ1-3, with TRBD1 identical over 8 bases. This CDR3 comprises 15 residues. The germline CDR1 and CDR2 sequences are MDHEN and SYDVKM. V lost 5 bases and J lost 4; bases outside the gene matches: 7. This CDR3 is CASSPWGTGGNTIYF. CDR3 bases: TGTGCCAGCAGTCCCTGGGGGACAGGAGGAAACACCATATATTTT. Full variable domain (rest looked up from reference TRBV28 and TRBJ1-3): DVKVTQSSRYLVKRTGEKVFLECVQDMDHENMFWYRQDPGLGLRLIYFSYDVKMKEKGDIPEGYSVSREKKERFSLILESASTNQTSMYLCASSPWGTGGNTIYFGEGSWLTVV.

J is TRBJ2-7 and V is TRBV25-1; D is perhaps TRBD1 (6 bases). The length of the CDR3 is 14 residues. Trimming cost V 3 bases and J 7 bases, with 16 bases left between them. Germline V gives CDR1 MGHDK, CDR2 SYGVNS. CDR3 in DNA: TGTGCCAGCAGTGAGGGACATAAGGGAATGGAGCAGTACTTC. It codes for CASSEGHKGMEQYF.

In DNA, the CDR3 is TGTGCCAGCAGCTTTGCCGAGGGACAGGGTGCGGAGACCCAGTACTTC. This codes for CASSFAEGQGAETQYF. The V gene is TRBV7-9, the J gene TRBJ2-5; 9 positions agree with TRBD1. Germline-derived CDR1 and CDR2 are SEHNR and FQNEAQ (reference sequence). The CDR3 is made up of 16 amino acids. Trimming at V came to 3 bases and at J to 5 bases, leaving 10 bases not matched to a gene.

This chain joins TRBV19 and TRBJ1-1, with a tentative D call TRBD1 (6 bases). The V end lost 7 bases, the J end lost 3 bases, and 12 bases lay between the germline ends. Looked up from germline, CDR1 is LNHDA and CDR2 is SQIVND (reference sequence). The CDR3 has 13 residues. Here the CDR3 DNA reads TGTGCCAGTACCCGGACAGCTTACACTGAAGCTTTCTTT. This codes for CASTRTAYTEAFF. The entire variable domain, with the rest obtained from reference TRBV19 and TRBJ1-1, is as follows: DGGITQSPKYLFRKEGQNVTLSCEQNLNHDAMYWYRQDPGQGLRLIYYSQIVNDFQKGDIAEGYSVSREKKESFPLTVTSAQKNPTAFYLCASTRTAYTEAFFGQGTRLTVV.

The CDR3 sequence is CAWSDLTKAFF. Here the CDR3 DNA reads TGTGCCTGGAGTGATTTGACTAAAGCTTTCTTT. This chain uses TRBV30 with TRBJ1-1; D gene uncertain. V lost 1 base to trimming and J lost 9 bases, with 9 bases between them. CDR1 and CDR2 from the germline V gene are GTSNPN and SVGIG (reference sequence). The CDR3 sequence is 11 residues long. The variable domain in full, completed from reference TRBV30 and TRBJ1-1, reads SQTIHQWPATLVQPVGSPLSLECTVEGTSNPNLYWYRQAAGRGLQLLFYSVGIGQISSEVPQNLSASRPQDRQFILSSKKLLLSDSGFYLCAWSDLTKAFFGQGTRLTVV.

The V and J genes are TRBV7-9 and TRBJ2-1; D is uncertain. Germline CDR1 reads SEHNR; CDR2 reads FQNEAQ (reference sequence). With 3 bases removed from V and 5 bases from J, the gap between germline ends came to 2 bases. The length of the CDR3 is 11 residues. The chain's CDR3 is CASSFDNEQFF. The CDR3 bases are TGTGCCAGCAGCTTTGACAATGAGCAGTTCTTC.

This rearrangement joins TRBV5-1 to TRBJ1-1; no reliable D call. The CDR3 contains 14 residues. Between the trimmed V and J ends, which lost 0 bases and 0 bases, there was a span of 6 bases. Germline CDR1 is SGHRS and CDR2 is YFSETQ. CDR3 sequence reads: CASSLARMNTEAFF. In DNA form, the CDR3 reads TGCGCCAGCAGCTTGGCCCGAATGAACACTGAAGCTTTCTTT.

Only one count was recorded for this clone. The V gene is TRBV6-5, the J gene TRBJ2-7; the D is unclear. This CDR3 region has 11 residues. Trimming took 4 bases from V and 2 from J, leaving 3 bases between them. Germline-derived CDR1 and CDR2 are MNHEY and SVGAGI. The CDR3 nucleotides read TGTGCCAGCAGTTTCGCCTACGAGCAGTACTTC. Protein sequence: CASSFAYEQYF.

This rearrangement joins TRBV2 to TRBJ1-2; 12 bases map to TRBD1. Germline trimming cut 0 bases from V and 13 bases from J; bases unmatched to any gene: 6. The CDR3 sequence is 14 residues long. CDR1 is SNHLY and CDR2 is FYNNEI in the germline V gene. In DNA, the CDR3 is TGTGCCAGCAGTGAAGCGCCGGGACAGGGGGCGGCCACCTTC. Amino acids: CASSEAPGQGAATF.

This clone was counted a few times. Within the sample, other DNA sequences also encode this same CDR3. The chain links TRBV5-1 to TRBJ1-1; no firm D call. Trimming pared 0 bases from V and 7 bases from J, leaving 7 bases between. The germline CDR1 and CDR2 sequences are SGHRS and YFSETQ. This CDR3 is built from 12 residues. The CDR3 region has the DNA TGCGCCAGCAGCTTGGAGGGAAGTGAAGCTTTCTTT. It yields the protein CASSLEGSEAFF.

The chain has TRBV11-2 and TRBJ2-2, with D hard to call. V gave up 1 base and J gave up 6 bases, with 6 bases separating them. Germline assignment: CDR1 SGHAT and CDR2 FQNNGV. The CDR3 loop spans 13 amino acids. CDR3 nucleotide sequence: TGTGCCAGCAGCTTAGTTAGGTCCGGGGAGCTGTTTTTT. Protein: CASSLVRSGELFF.

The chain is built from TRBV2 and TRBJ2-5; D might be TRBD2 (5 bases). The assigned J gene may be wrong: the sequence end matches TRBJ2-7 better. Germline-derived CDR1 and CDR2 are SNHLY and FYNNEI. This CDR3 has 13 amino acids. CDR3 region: CASSPPGRGEQYF. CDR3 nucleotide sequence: TGTGCCAGCAGTCCCCCGGGCCGGGGCGAGCAGTACTTC.

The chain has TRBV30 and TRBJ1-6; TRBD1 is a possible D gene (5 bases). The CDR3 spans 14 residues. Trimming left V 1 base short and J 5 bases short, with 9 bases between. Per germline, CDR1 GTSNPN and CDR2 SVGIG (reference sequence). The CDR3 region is CAWSDHRNNSPLHF. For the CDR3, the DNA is TGTGCCTGGAGTGACCACAGGAATAATTCACCCCTCCACTTT.

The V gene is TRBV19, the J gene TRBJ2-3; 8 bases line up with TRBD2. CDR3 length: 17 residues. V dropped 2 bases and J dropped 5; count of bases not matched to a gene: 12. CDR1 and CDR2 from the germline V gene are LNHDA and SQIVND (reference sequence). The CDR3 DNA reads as TGTGCCAGTAGTATAATTTCGATAGCGGGATCAGTAGATACGCAGTATTTT. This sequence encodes CASSIISIAGSVDTQYF.

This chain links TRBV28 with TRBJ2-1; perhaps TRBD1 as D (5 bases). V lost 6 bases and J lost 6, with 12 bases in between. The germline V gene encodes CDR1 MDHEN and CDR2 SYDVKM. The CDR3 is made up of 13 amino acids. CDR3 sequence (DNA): TGTGCCAGCAGCTCTCCCCAGGGCAATGAGCAGTTCTTC. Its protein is CASSSPQGNEQFF.

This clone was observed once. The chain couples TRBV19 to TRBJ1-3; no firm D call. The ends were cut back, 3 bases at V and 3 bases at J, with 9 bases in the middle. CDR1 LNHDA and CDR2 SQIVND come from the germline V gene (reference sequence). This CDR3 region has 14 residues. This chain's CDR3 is CASSILGLGNTIYF. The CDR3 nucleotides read TGTGCCAGTAGTATTCTGGGCCTTGGAAACACCATATATTTT.

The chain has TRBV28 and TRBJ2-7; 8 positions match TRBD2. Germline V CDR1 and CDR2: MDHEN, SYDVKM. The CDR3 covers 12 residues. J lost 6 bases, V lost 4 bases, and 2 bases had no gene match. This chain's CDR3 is CASSSGTSEQYF. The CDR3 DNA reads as TGTGCCAGCAGTTCCGGGACTAGCGAGCAGTACTTC.

The CDR3 protein is CAWSSRWGSPLHF. CDR3 bases: TGTGCCTGGAGTTCGCGATGGGGATCACCCCTCCACTTT. The gene calls are TRBV30 and TRBJ1-6; D is unclear. The CDR3 has 13 residues. Germline V lookup: CDR1 GTSNPN, CDR2 SVGIG (reference sequence). V was shortened by 2 bases and J by 10 bases, with 12 bases between the two germline ends.

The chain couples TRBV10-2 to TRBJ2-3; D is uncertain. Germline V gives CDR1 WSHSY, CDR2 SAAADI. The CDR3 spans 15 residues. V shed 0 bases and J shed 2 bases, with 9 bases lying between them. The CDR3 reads CASSESASLTDTQYF. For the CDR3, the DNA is TGCGCCAGCAGTGAGTCGGCAAGCCTCACAGATACGCAGTATTTT.

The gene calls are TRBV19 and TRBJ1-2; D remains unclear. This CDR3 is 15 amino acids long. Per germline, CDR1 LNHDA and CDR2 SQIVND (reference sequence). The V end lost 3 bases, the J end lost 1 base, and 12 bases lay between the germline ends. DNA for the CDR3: TGTGCCAGTAGTATCTCCTCGGTAGATAACTATGGCTACACCTTC. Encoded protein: CASSISSVDNYGYTF.

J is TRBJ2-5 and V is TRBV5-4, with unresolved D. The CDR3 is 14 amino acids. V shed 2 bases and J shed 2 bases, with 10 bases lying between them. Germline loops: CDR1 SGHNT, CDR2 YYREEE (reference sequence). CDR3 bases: TGTGCCAGCAGCTTAAACCGGGTTCAAGAGACCCAGTACTTC. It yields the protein CASSLNRVQETQYF. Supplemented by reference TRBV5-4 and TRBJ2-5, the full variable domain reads ETGVTQSPTHLIKTRGQQVTLRCSSQSGHNTVSWYQQALGQGPQFIFQYYREEENGRGNFPPRFSGLQFPNYSSELNVNALELDDSALYLCASSLNRVQETQYFGPGTRLLVL.

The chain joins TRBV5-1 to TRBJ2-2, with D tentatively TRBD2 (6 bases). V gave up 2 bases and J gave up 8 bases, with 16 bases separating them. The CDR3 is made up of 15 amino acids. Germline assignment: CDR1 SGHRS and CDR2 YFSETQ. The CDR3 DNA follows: TGCGCCAGCAGCTTTGGGAGGATTCGAGCGGGGGAGCTGTTTTTT. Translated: CASSFGRIRAGELFF. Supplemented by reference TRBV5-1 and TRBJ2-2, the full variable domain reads KAGVTQTPRYLIKTRGQQVTLSCSPISGHRSVSWYQQTPGQGLQFLFEYFSETQRNKGNFPGRFSGRQFSNSRSEMNVSTLELGDSALYLCASSFGRIRAGELFFGEGSRLTVL.

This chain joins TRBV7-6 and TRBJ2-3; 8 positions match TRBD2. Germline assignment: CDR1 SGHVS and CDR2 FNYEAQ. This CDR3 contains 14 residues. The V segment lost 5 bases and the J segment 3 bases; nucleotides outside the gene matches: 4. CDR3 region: CASSVSGKTDTQYF. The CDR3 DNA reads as TGTGCCAGCAGCGTTAGCGGGAAGACAGATACGCAGTATTTT.

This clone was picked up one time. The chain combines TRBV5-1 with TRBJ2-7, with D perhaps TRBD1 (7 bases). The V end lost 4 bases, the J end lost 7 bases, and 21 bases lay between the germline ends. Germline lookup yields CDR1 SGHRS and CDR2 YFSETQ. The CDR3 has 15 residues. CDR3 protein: CASSPQGGHLGEQYF. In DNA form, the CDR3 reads TGCGCCAGCAGCCCTCAGGGGGGCCACTTGGGAGAGCAGTACTTC.

The CDR3 DNA sequence: TGTGCCAGCAGCATCCCGGTGTTCGGGCAAGAGACCCAGTACTTC. This gives the protein CASSIPVFGQETQYF. This rearrangement joins TRBV11-2 to TRBJ2-5; D is unresolved. The V end was cut by 5 bases, the J end by 2 bases, with 15 bases between. The CDR3 runs 15 residues. CDR1 is SGHAT and CDR2 is FQNNGV in the germline V gene.